This is a list of T cell receptor beta chains from one sample in a study of glioma-infiltrating T cells. TCRdb processed the multiplex PCR reads anew with MiXCR; each CDR3 protein has one entry. The repertoire holds roughly 350,000 distinct CDR3 sequences, with 41% as singletons. Sequencing was carried out using glioma tissue, nonneoplastic brain tissue, or PBMCs (not recorded which). These receptors originate from a human donor with low-grade glioma or glioblastoma, undergoing nonglioma brain surgery, or in good health (not recorded which). CDR3s include the opening cysteine and the closing phenylalanine or tryptophan. Clone size, where shown, is once, few, many, or a class for clones that have expanded.

j_call clone_size v_call cdr3_aa
TRBJ2-7 - TRBV7-2 CASSPTTNPNEQYF
TRBJ2-7 few TRBV2 CASSELAGGYEQYF
- once TRBV7-9 CARSPSSGTYEQYF
TRBJ1-3 few TRBV5-1 CASSRGDRNTIYF
TRBJ2-7 few TRBV20-1 CSAREYLPLLAGTAYEQYF
TRBJ2-1 many TRBV20-1 CSARDRASSYNEQFF
TRBJ1-2 - TRBV20-1 CSARGRQGWNYGYTF
TRBJ2-1 many TRBV20-1 CSAASGSPYNEQFF
TRBJ2-7 many TRBV27 CASSPGTVPTYEQYF
TRBJ2-1 few TRBV2 CAILDNYNEQFF
TRBJ2-7 once TRBV5-1 CASSLYTGDSYEQYF
TRBJ2-5 few TRBV7-2 CASSLARSTETQYF
TRBJ2-2 - TRBV7-2 CASSLDRVLANTGELFF
TRBJ1-1 many TRBV6-2/TRBV6-3 CASSRARPNTEAFF
TRBJ2-3 - TRBV6-2/TRBV6-3 CASSYQRPQGSSSYEQYF
TRBJ1-2 - TRBV19 CASNPRQTNYGYTF
TRBJ2-3 few TRBV4-1 CASSDSGGVDTQYF
TRBJ2-3 few TRBV28 CASSWIGRLAGVLRTDTQYF
TRBJ1-1 - TRBV12-3/TRBV12-4 CAMRQGANEAFF
TRBJ2-3 - TRBV5-1 CASSQGGATGTQYF
TRBJ2-2 once TRBV5-1 CASYRESDTGELFF
TRBJ2-7 once TRBV6-2/TRBV6-3 CATNSGTSGPYEQYF
TRBJ1-2 - TRBV5-1 CASSFSLQTNYGYTF
TRBJ2-7 - TRBV4-1 CASSQDPLDSAKYF
TRBJ2-3 - TRBV7-2 CASSRTRPTDTQYF
TRBJ2-2 - TRBV4-2 CASSQGLAPNTGELFF
TRBJ2-7 - TRBV7-2 CASSILGTSGSYEQYF
TRBJ1-5 many TRBV6-1 CASSPFLEGPQHF
TRBJ2-5 - TRBV12-5 CASTLRGAETQYF
TRBJ2-5 few TRBV25-1 CASSEYRGTGQETQYF
TRBJ1-2 many TRBV6-5 CASSYSKKGPYGYTF
TRBJ2-3 many TRBV20-1 CSASKTSGSTDTQYF
TRBJ2-4 many TRBV27 CASRPLQGGRNIQYF
TRBJ2-7 many TRBV7-9 CASSLLRGLQYF
TRBJ1-5 few TRBV3-1 CASSHPGPNQPQHF
TRBJ2-5 - TRBV7-2 CASSAGAGGMGEQYF
TRBJ2-7 few TRBV7-9 CASSLARESEQYF
TRBJ2-5 once TRBV13 CASSPRQGAPRETQYF
TRBJ2-3 - TRBV25-1 CASSSSGMTEGTDTQYF
TRBJ2-1 few TRBV7-2 CASSLGLGLAGEQFF
TRBJ2-7 few TRBV7-2 CASSLGPQGSYEQYF
TRBJ1-5 - TRBV7-2 CASSLGRARPQHF
TRBJ1-1 - TRBV20-1 CSAGDRVDTEAFF
TRBJ2-5 - TRBV20-1 CSARDSGRGETQYF
TRBJ2-1 - TRBV11-2 CASSLGWGGRWGNEQFF
TRBJ2-7 - TRBV6-1 CASSPQPGTSYEQYF
TRBJ2-7 many TRBV6-1 CASKMTGPYEQYF
TRBJ2-1 - TRBV28 CASSSGHTYSYNEQFF
TRBJ2-3 - TRBV5-4 CASTRGAGGPRGTDTQYF
TRBJ1-5 - TRBV19 CASTLSGNQPQHF
- - TRBV4-1 CASSQAWESEQYF
TRBJ2-1 few TRBV4-1 CASSQDLGSASSYNEQFF
TRBJ2-7 few TRBV6-1 CASSEGPTPYEQYF
TRBJ1-1 - TRBV7-3 CASTDLGPGAITEAFF
TRBJ1-5 many TRBV27 CASSLMGNQPQHF
TRBJ2-7 - TRBV18 CASSPRTPYEQYF
TRBJ2-7 - TRBV19 CASTEGPSYEQYF
TRBJ2-3 - TRBV12-3/TRBV12-4 CASSLGGASTDTQYF
TRBJ2-7 - TRBV25-1 CASSEILAGEYEQYF